This TCR beta chain appears in the sequencing data of a study of blood T cell repertoires in COVID-19. Study background: Acute-phase and convalescent COVID-19 samples originated in the United States, Italy and Spain. T cells, B-cell-depleted T cells, or PBMCs provided the cDNA or gDNA that served as material.

CDR3 length: 12 amino acids. V lost 4 bases, J lost 8 bases, and 12 bases lay in between. CDR1 is SGHNT and CDR2 is YYREEE in the germline V gene (reference sequence). In the authors' workflow: Estimated nucleated cell counts came from reference gene primer amplification. TCRdb's table, derived via immunoSEQ multiplex PCR, lists solely in-frame clones and lacks some. That table furnishes V, J and clone size, whereas the DNA furnished D and trimming. The sample lists around 340,000 clones, around 80% occurring once. The chain couples TRBV5-4 to TRBJ1-1, with D maybe TRBD1 (6 bases). Sequencing input: peripheral blood. The sequence came from a man between 25 and 39 years old with active or convalescent COVID-19. Written as DNA, the CDR3 is TGTGCCAGCAGCGGGGGCTCGGCCGAAGCTTTCTTT. Protein: CASSGGSAEAFF.